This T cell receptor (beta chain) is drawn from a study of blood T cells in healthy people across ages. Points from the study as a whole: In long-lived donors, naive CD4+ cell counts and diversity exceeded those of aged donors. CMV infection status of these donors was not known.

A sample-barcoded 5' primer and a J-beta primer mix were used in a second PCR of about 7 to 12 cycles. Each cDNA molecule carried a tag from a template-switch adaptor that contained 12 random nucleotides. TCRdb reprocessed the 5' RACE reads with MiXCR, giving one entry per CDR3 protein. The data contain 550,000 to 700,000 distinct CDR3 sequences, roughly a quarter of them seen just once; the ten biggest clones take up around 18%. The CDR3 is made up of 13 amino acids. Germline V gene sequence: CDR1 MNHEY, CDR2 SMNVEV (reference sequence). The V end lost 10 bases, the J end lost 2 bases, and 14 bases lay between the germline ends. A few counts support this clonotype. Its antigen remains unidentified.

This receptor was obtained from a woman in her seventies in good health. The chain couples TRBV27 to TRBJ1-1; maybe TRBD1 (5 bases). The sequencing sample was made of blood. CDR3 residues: CATAGQGNTEAFF. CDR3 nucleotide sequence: TGTGCCACCGCCGGGCAGGGAAACACTGAAGCTTTCTTT.